Below, one T cell receptor beta chain is given with its context. Only in-frame clones appear in the TCRdb table, and some are missing; sequencing was by immunoSEQ multiplex PCR. The sample consists of tens of thousands of clones, over 85% of them appearing once. The sample originates from a study of Tregs in tolerant kidney transplant recipients. The nonmyeloablative bone marrow transplants came from related graft donors, with transient mixed chimerism. The CDR3 sequence is 15 residues long. V dropped 3 bases and J dropped 3 bases, with 12 bases sitting between them. Per the germline V gene, CDR1 is SGHTA and CDR2 is FQGNSA.

Source: CD4+ T cells from blood (PBMCs), taken 12 months after the transplant. This sequence was found in a human patient who received a combined kidney and bone marrow transplant. Some T cells may have originated in the graft donor. The chain employs TRBV7-2 and TRBJ2-1, with D perhaps TRBD2 (6 bases). CDR3 region: CASSLSSDNYNEQFF. The CDR3 DNA sequence: TGTGCCAGCAGCTTGTCTAGCGATAACTACAATGAGCAGTTCTTC.